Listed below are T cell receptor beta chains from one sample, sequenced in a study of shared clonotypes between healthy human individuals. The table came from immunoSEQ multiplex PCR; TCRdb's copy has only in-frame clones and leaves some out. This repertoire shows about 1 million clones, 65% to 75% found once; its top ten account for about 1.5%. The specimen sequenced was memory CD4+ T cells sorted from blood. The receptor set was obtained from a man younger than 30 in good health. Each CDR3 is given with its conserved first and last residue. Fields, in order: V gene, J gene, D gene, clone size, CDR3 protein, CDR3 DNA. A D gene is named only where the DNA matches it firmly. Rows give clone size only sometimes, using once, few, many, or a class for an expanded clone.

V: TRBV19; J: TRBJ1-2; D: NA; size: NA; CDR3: CASSVWDYGYTF; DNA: TGTGCCAGTAGTGTGTGGGACTATGGCTACACCTTC
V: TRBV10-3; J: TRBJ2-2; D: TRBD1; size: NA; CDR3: CAISGTGGNGELFF; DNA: TGTGCCATCAGCGGGACAGGGGGCAACGGGGAGCTGTTTTTT
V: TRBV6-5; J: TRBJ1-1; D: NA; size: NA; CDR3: CASRPLRATEAFF; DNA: TGTGCCAGCAGGCCGCTAAGGGCCACTGAAGCTTTCTTT
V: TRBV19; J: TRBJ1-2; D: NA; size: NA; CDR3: CASSIDRSGTNYGYTF; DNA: TGTGCCAGTAGTATAGATAGGTCGGGAACTAACTATGGCTACACCTTC
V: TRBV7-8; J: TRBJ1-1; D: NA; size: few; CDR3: CASSLVAEAFF; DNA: TGTGCCAGCAGCTTAGTCGCAGAAGCTTTCTTT
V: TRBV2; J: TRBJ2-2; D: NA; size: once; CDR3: CASSEPGHRQGNGELFF; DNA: TGTGCCAGCAGTGAACCGGGACACAGGCAGGGAAACGGGGAGCTGTTTTTT
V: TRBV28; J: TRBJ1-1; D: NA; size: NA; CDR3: CASSSRLYTEAFF; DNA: TGTGCCAGCAGTTCCCGACTGTACACTGAAGCTTTCTTT
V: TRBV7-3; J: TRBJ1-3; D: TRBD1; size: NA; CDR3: CASSLGQGNTIYF; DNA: TGTGCCAGCAGCTTAGGACAGGGGAACACCATATATTTT
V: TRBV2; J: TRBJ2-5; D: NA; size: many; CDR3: CASTSAMTQETQYF; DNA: TGTGCCAGCACTAGCGCGATGACTCAAGAGACCCAGTACTTC
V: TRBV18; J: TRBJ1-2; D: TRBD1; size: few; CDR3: CASSPQQGDNYGYTF; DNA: TGTGCCAGCTCACCCCAACAGGGGGACAACTATGGCTACACCTTC
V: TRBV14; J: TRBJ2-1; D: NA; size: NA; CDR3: CASTTSSYNEQFF; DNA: TGTGCCAGCACCACTAGTTCCTACAATGAGCAGTTCTTC
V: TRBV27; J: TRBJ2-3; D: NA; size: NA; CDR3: CASRPRTDTQYF; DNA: TGTGCCAGCAGGCCGCGCACAGATACGCAGTATTTT
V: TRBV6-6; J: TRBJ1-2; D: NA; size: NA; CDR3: CASSTGGGNYGYTF; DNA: TGTGCCAGCAGTACAGGAGGTGGTAACTATGGCTACACCTTC
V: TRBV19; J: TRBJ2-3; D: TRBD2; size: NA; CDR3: CASSRTSGGASDTQYF; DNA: TGTGCCAGTAGTCGGACTAGCGGGGGGGCATCGGATACGCAGTATTTT